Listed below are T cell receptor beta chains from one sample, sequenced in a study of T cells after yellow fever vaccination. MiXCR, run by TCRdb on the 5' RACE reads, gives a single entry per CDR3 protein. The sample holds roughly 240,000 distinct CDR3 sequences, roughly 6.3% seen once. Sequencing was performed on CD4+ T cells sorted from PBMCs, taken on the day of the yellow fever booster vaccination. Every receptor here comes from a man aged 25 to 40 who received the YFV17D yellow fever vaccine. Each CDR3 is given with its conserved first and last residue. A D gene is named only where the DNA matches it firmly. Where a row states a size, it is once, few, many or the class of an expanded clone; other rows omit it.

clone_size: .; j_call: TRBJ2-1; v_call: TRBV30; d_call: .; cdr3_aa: CAWSKGTVRGEQFF; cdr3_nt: TGTGCCTGGAGCAAAGGGACGGTTCGAGGTGAGCAGTTCTTC
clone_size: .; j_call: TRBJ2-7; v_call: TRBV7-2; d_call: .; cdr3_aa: CASSLRLAWLSEQYF; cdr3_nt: TGTGCCAGCAGCTTAAGGCTAGCGTGGCTGAGCGAGCAGTACTTC
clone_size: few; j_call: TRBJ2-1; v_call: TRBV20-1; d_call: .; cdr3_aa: CSARGMEGTNEQFF; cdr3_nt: TGCAGTGCCAGAGGGATGGAAGGGACCAATGAGCAGTTCTTC
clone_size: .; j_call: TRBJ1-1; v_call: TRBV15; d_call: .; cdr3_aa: CATSRVSANTEAFF; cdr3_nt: TGTGCCACCAGCAGAGTTTCAGCGAACACTGAAGCTTTCTTT
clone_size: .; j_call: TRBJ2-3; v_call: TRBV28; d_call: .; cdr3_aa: CASDHRVGDTQYF; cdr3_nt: TGTGCCAGCGATCACAGGGTGGGAGATACGCAGTATTTT
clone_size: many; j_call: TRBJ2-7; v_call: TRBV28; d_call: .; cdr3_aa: CASIGAGFYEQYF; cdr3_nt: TGTGCCAGCATTGGAGCAGGGTTCTACGAGCAGTACTTC
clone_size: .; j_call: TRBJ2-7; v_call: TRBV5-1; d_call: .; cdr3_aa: CASSLESDKVTYEQYF; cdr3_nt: TGCGCCAGCAGCTTGGAGTCGGATAAAGTTACCTACGAGCAGTACTTC
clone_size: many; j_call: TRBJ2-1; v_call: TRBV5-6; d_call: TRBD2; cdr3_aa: CASSTAGTRAF; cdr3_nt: TGTGCCAGCAGCACGGCCGGGACTAGGGCCTTC
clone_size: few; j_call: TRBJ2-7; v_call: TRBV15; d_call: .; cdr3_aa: CATSGLDEQYF; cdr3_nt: TGTGCCACCAGCGGATTGGACGAGCAGTACTTC
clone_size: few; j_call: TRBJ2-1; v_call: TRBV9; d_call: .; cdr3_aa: CASSVGAGSSYNEQFF; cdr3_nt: TGTGCCAGCAGCGTAGGGGCGGGTAGCTCCTACAATGAGCAGTTCTTC
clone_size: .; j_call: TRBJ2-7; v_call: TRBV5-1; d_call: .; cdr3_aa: CASSWSRGYEQYF; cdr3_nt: TGCGCCAGCAGTTGGTCCAGGGGCTACGAGCAGTACTTC